One sample yielded the 23 T cell receptor beta chains listed below, sequenced in a study of lung T cells in sarcoidosis with Löfgren's syndrome. TCRdb reprocessed the reads with MiXCR, giving one entry per CDR3 protein. The repertoire holds 470 or so distinct CDR3 sequences, with almost 35% as singletons. Sequencing was performed on CD4+ T cells from PBMCs. The source is a human donor with sarcoidosis (Löfgren's syndrome or another form), or a control subject (not recorded which).

Sample share makes this clonotype large. The rearrangement uses TRBV4-1 and TRBJ2-1, with 8 bases fitting TRBD1. The CDR3 totals 15 residues. In germline, CDR1 is MGHRA, CDR2 YSYEKL. V was pared by 4 bases and J by 6 bases, with 8 bases of the junction left unmatched. The CDR3: CASSPWQGARNEQFF. DNA for the CDR3: TGCGCCAGCAGCCCCTGGCAGGGGGCCCGCAATGAGCAGTTCTTC.

Worth noting for this clonotype: Because it lacks the conserved phenylalanine or tryptophan at the end, this CDR3 is likely a read error. The rearrangement uses TRBV6-2 or TRBV6-3 and TRBJ1-1; TRBD1 matches 8 bases. The CDR3 is 13 amino acids. J gave up 11 bases and V 5 bases, and 10 bases lay outside the gene matches. The V gene's germline CDR1 is MNHEY and CDR2 SVGEGT. CDR3 sequence reads: CASSPTGVTKAFS. CDR3 coding DNA: TGTGCCAGCAGTCCGACAGGGGTGACTAAGGCTTTCTCT.

Sample share makes this clonotype large (0.1 to 1%). The chain combines TRBV10-3 with TRBJ1-2; D call uncertain. Germline V gene data show CDR1 as ENHRY and CDR2 as SYGVKD. This CDR3 spans 12 amino acids. V shed 10 bases and J shed 3 bases, with 12 bases lying between them. The CDR3 DNA sequence: TGTGCCACGCACGGAAGGGACTATGGCTACACCTTC. Translated, it gives CATHGRDYGYTF.

In this sample, this clonotype is large (0.1 to 1%). The V and J genes are TRBV20-1 and TRBJ2-3; TRBD2 is a possible D gene (5 bases). Trimming stripped 5 bases from V and 5 bases from J, with 26 bases between. This CDR3 is built from 17 residues. From germline, CDR1 is DFQATT and CDR2 SNEGSKA (reference sequence). CDR3 sequence (DNA): TGCAGTGCTTCCCGACGACGTCTAGCCGGGTTAGGAGATACGCAGTATTTT. Translated: CSASRRRLAGLGDTQYF.

This clonotype is termed medium-sized (0.01 to 0.1%). The chain links TRBV4-3 to TRBJ1-6; 8 nucleotides line up with TRBD1. V shed 9 bases, J shed 7 bases, and the junction held 8 bases outside the gene matches. From germline, CDR1 is LGHNA and CDR2 YSLEER. The CDR3 is made up of 14 amino acids. The CDR3: CASTSTGANSPLHF. In DNA form, the CDR3 reads TGCGCCAGTACCTCGACAGGGGCCAATTCACCCCTCCACTTT.

In its sample, this clonotype was seen many times. A read error may be the cause here, since a much bigger clone is one base away. The chain recombines TRBV6-2 or TRBV6-3 with TRBJ2-5, with 9 nucleotides matching TRBD2. The CDR3 runs to 15 residues. In germline, CDR1 is MNHEY, CDR2 SVGEGT. The CDR3 reads CASSHPSGGQEAQYF. For the CDR3, the DNA is TGTGCCAGCAGTCATCCCAGCGGGGGGCAAGAGGCCCAGTACTTC.

This clonotype is categorized as large (0.1 to 1%). J is TRBJ1-2 and V is TRBV6-1, with 8 bases fitting TRBD1. The V gene end was trimmed by 6 bases and the J gene end by 7 bases; junction bases not matched to a gene: 7. This CDR3 region has 13 residues. Germline V gene data show CDR1 as MNHNS and CDR2 as SASEGT. CDR3: CASRTGVQSGYTF. The DNA of the CDR3 is TGTGCCAGCAGGACAGGGGTTCAGAGTGGCTACACCTTC.

This clonotype ranks as large. J is TRBJ1-1 and V is TRBV20-1; tentative D call: TRBD1 (6 bases). The V gene lost 4 bases and the J gene lost 5 bases, with 17 bases spanning the gap. CDR1 and CDR2 from the germline V gene are DFQATT and SNEGSKA (reference sequence). CDR3 length: 14 amino acids. CDR3 nucleotides: TGCAGTGCTACCCGGGGGCCCCTGAGGACTGAAGCTTTCTTT. Translation: CSATRGPLRTEAFF.

This clonotype qualifies as medium-sized. The chain couples TRBV4-2 to TRBJ1-4; 12 positions agree with TRBD1. V lost 0 bases and J lost 3; bases outside the gene matches: 5. CDR1 is LGHNA and CDR2 is YNFKEQ in the germline V gene. The CDR3 is made up of 18 amino acids. The CDR3 nucleotides are TGTGCCAGCAGCCAAGATCCGGGACAGGGGGCTTCTAATGAAAAACTGTTTTTT. Its translation: CASSQDPGQGASNEKLFF.

The CDR3 DNA is TGTGCCAGCAGCCAACCCAGGGGGAAAGATACGCAGTATTTT. It encodes CASSQPRGKDTQYF. The V call is TRBV14, the J call TRBJ2-3, with 7 bases matching TRBD1. This CDR3 comprises 14 residues. Germline trimming cut 2 bases from V and 5 bases from J; bases unmatched to any gene: 4. The V gene's germline CDR1 is SGHDN and CDR2 FVKESK.

This clonotype is medium-sized (0.01 to 0.1%) within its sample. V gene TRBV9 combines with J gene TRBJ1-2; unclear D gene. Germline assignment: CDR1 SGDLS and CDR2 YYNGEE. The length of the CDR3 is 14 residues. V shed 3 bases and J shed 3 bases, with 12 bases lying between them. The DNA for the CDR3 is TGTGCCAGCAGCGCTGATGACCGATACTATGGCTACACCTTC. Its protein is CASSADDRYYGYTF. Based on the CDR3 plus reference TRBV9 and TRBJ1-2, the full variable domain is DSGVTQTPKHLITATGQRVTLRCSPRSGDLSVYWYQQSLDQGLQFLIQYYNGEERAKGNILERFSAQQFPDLHSELNLSSLELGDSALYFCASSADDRYYGYTFGSGTRLTVV.

This clonotype is hyperexpanded (1% or more) by share. The chain uses TRBV20-1 and TRBJ2-5; 10 nucleotides agree with TRBD2. Germline CDR1 is DFQATT and CDR2 is SNEGSKA (reference sequence). J was trimmed by 5 bases and V by 3 bases; bases with no gene match: 3. This CDR3 has 13 amino acids. The CDR3 DNA is TGCAGTGCTAGCCTAGCGGGAGAGGAGACCCAGTACTTC. This encodes CSASLAGEETQYF.

This clonotype is classed as large. This sequence joins TRBV4-3 and TRBJ2-3; D is unclear. Germline V gene data show CDR1 as LGHNA and CDR2 as YSLEER. Trimming cost V 0 bases and J 6 bases, with 7 bases left between them. This CDR3 spans 13 amino acids. CDR3 sequence reads: CASSQEVVDTQYF. In DNA form, the CDR3 reads TGCGCCAGCAGCCAAGAAGTGGTGGATACGCAGTATTTT.

This clonotype is categorized as large (0.1 to 1%). This sequence joins TRBV12-3 or TRBV12-4 and TRBJ2-3; TRBD1 aligns across 7 bases. The CDR3 sequence is 14 residues long. V was clipped by 7 bases and J by 2 bases; unmatched bases: 6. The CDR3, as DNA: TGTGCCAGCACCCGGACAGGATCCACAGATACGCAGTATTTT. It translates to CASTRTGSTDTQYF.

This clonotype is hyperexpanded in the sample. This CDR3 is CASSTSPDQPQHF. The CDR3 bases are TGTGCCAGCAGTACAAGTCCGGATCAGCCCCAGCATTTT. The rearrangement links TRBV6-1 to TRBJ1-5; unclear D gene. This CDR3 region has 13 residues. Germline assignment: CDR1 MNHNS and CDR2 SASEGT. V lost 5 bases, J lost 5 bases, and 10 bases lay in between.

Within the sample, this clonotype is hyperexpanded (1% or more). The chain employs TRBV7-2 and TRBJ2-7, with a possible D match to TRBD2 (6 bases). The CDR3 consists of 12 residues. The V gene lost 5 bases and the J gene lost 7 bases, with 12 bases spanning the gap. Germline loops: CDR1 SGHTA, CDR2 FQGNSA. CDR3 loop: CASSRAGGEQYV. CDR3 sequence (DNA): TGTGCCAGCAGCCGAGCGGGCGGTGAGCAGTACGTC.

Notes on this clonotype: Mismatch with germline at one junction end may stem from a read error. This chain links TRBV28 with TRBJ1-1; 7 bases line up with TRBD1. Germline CDR1 MDHEN, CDR2 SYDVKM. The CDR3 is 17 residues long. Here the CDR3 DNA reads TGTGCCAGCAACCCATCCCGGCGGGACAGCATGAACACTGAATCTTTCTTT. Amino acid sequence: CASNPSRRDSMNTESFF.

This clonotype appeared many times. It may be a read error: a sequence one base away is much more abundant. The chain uses TRBV6-1 and TRBJ1-1, with unresolved D. The V end lost 5 bases, the J end lost 4 bases, and 11 bases lay between the germline ends. CDR1 is MNHNS, CDR2 SASEGT, per germline. This CDR3 comprises 13 residues. The CDR3: CASSSIASTEAFF. The CDR3 DNA reads TGTGCCAGCAGTTCGATAGCGAGCACTGAAGCTTTCTTT.

As for this clonotype: At one end the junction does not follow the germline gene, possibly because of a read error. V and J are TRBV29-1 and TRBJ2-5; D perhaps matches TRBD1 (7 bases). Per the germline V gene, CDR1 is SQVTM and CDR2 is ANQGSEA. The CDR3 extends over 12 amino acids. CDR3 residues: CIGGGNQETQCF. DNA for the CDR3: TGCATCGGAGGGGGCAACCAAGAGACCCAGTGCTTC.

This clonotype was counted once. This sequence joins TRBV12-3 or TRBV12-4 and TRBJ2-5, with D hard to call. CDR3 length: 12 residues. The germline V and J ends were trimmed by 3 bases and 5 bases, with 7 bases remaining between them. CDR3 nucleotides: TGTGCCAGCAGTTTGATCGGCGAGACCCAGTACTTC. Translated, it gives CASSLIGETQYF.

With respect to this clonotype: One junction end does not reproduce the germline sequence, and a read error may be involved. V gene TRBV7-2 combines with J gene TRBJ2-1; D not certain. In germline, CDR1 is SGHTA, CDR2 FQGNSA. The CDR3 covers 16 residues. CDR3 region: CASSLAVGPASNEQFF. The CDR3 bases are TGCGCCAGCAGCTTAGCCGTAGGACCAGCATCCAATGAGCAGTTTTTC.

In the case of this clonotype: The CDR3 carries no conserved terminal phenylalanine or tryptophan, so it likely arises from a read error. The DNA is left out, because the CDR3 cannot be placed on it with certainty; the CDR3 is given as TCRdb lists it. The V call is TRBV4-1, the J call TRBJ1-5. The CDR3 is 13 amino acids in total, end residues counted. The germline gives CDR1 MGHRA, CDR2 YSYEKL. CDR3 sequence: CASSQEGRGSPHS.

Relative to its sample, this clonotype is large. V is TRBV6-1 and J is TRBJ1-3, with D possibly matching TRBD1 (6 bases). CDR1 and CDR2 (germline): MNHNS, SASEGT. CDR3 size: 17 residues. V gave up 5 bases and J gave up 0 bases, with 17 bases separating them. The CDR3 DNA is TGTGCCAGCAGTTATTCCCCGACAGGCAGCTCTGGAAACACCATATATTTT. Translating it yields CASSYSPTGSSGNTIYF.